This entry lists 28 T cell receptor beta chains sequenced from one sample in a study of blood T cells in healthy people across ages. A J-beta primer mix and a sample-barcoded 5' primer were used in a second PCR of roughly 7 to 12 cycles. MiXCR, run by TCRdb on the 5' RACE reads, gives a single entry per CDR3 protein. The sample has some 860,000 distinct CDR3 sequences, around 50% seen once. The specimen sequenced was blood. These receptors all stem from a man aged 35-49 years in good health.

The chain combines TRBV7-8 with TRBJ2-5, with D unclear. Per germline, CDR1 SGHVS and CDR2 FQNEAQ. Trimming left V 5 bases short and J 5 bases short, with 9 bases between. The CDR3 consists of 12 residues. The CDR3 DNA is TGTGCCAGCAGCCCTGTCCGGGAGACCCAGTACTTC. Protein: CASSPVRETQYF.

This chain joins TRBV7-2 and TRBJ1-1; no clear D. This CDR3 has 13 amino acids. The germline V and J ends were trimmed by 2 bases and 7 bases, with 11 bases remaining between them. The V gene's germline CDR1 is SGHTA and CDR2 FQGNSA. The CDR3 DNA sequence: TGTGCCAGCAGCTTACCAGGTCATCTTGAAGCTTTCTTT. It specifies CASSLPGHLEAFF.

A few counts support this clonotype. The CDR3 region has the DNA TGTGCCAGCAGCTCGCTGGCGGGACCCTCCTACAATGAGCAGTTCTTC. Protein sequence: CASSSLAGPSYNEQFF. V usage is TRBV7-3 and J usage is TRBJ2-1, with a possible D match to TRBD2 (6 bases). The ends were cut back, 4 bases at V and 0 bases at J, with 13 bases in the middle. Per the germline V gene, CDR1 is SGHTA and CDR2 is FQGTGA. This CDR3 spans 16 amino acids. The complete variable domain, with remaining parts taken from reference TRBV7-3 and TRBJ2-1, reads GAGVSQTPSNKVTEKGKYVELRCDPISGHTALYWYRQSLGQGPEFLIYFQGTGAADDSGLPNDRFFAVRPEGSVSTLKIQRTERGDSAVYLCASSSLAGPSYNEQFFGPGTRLTVL.

The V and J genes are TRBV10-3 and TRBJ2-3, with D tentatively TRBD1 (6 bases). The germline V gene encodes CDR1 ENHRY and CDR2 SYGVKD. The CDR3 spans 16 residues. The germline V and J ends were trimmed by 10 bases and 0 bases, with 20 bases remaining between them. CDR3 loop: CATAKGNRASTDTQYF. The CDR3 bases are TGTGCCACCGCGAAGGGGAACAGGGCTAGCACAGATACGCAGTATTTT.

In this sample, this clonotype turned up a few times. This chain joins TRBV20-1 and TRBJ2-6; TRBD1 aligns across 11 bases. Unmatched junction bases numbered 8, after V lost 1 base and J lost 0 bases. Germline V gene lookup returns CDR1 DFQATT and CDR2 SNEGSKA (reference sequence). This CDR3 has 19 amino acids. In DNA, the CDR3 is TGCAGTGCTAGAGCCTCCCGGGACAGGGGGGCCTCTGGGGCCAACGTCCTGACTTTC. This encodes CSARASRDRGASGANVLTF.

The CDR3 DNA reads TGTGCCAGCAAAGGGAGGAACACTGAAGCTTTCTTT. It codes for CASKGRNTEAFF. The chain has TRBV27 and TRBJ1-1; D is uncertain. This CDR3 is 12 amino acids long. From germline, CDR1 is MNHEY and CDR2 SMNVEV (reference sequence). V was clipped by 7 bases and J by 1 base, with 7 bases between them.

A few counts support this clonotype. The chain links TRBV29-1 to TRBJ2-7; no firm D call. The CDR3 totals 13 residues. The germline V gene encodes CDR1 SQVTM and CDR2 ANQGSEA. V dropped 2 bases and J dropped 4 bases, with 12 bases sitting between them. CDR3 loop: CSVEFSPAYEQYF. The CDR3 nucleotides read TGCAGCGTTGAATTCAGTCCCGCGTACGAGCAGTACTTC.

This clonotype was picked up a small number of times. The gene calls are TRBV29-1 and TRBJ2-1, with TRBD1 identical over 11 bases. This CDR3 is built from 13 residues. V was pared by 7 bases and J by 7 bases, with 6 bases of the junction left unmatched. Looked up from germline, CDR1 is SQVTM and CDR2 is ANQGSEA. Here the CDR3 reads CSAGQGARNEQFF. DNA of the CDR3: TGCAGCGCCGGACAGGGGGCTAGGAATGAGCAGTTCTTC.

On this clonotype: Given a much more abundant clone one base away, this may be a read error. This chain uses TRBV20-1 with TRBJ2-7; D remains unclear. The length of the CDR3 is 14 residues. The V end was cut by 1 base, the J end by 6 bases, with 16 bases between. Germline CDR1 is DFQATT and CDR2 is SNEGSKA (reference sequence). Written as DNA, the CDR3 is TGCAGTGCTAGAGCTCCGGATGGAACGGGCGAGCAGTACTTC. This translates into CSARAPDGTGEQYF.

This clonotype came up a few times. This chain's CDR3 is CASNLEDSTGDYEQYF. CDR3 DNA sequence: TGCGCCAGCAATCTTGAGGACAGTACGGGCGACTACGAGCAGTACTTC. The chain links TRBV5-1 to TRBJ2-4; a weak D match, TRBD1 (6 bases). The J call may not be correct, given that the DNA end is closer to TRBJ2-7. This CDR3 is 16 amino acids long. Per germline, CDR1 SGHRS and CDR2 YFSETQ.

The chain is built from TRBV9 and TRBJ1-1; D gene uncertain. CDR3 length equals 15 residues. In germline, CDR1 is SGDLS, CDR2 YYNGEE. Between the trimmed V and J ends, which lost 0 bases and 1 base, there was a span of 10 bases. Here the CDR3 DNA reads TGTGCCAGCAGCGTAGGAACGTTTGCGAACACTGAAGCTTTCTTT. Residues: CASSVGTFANTEAFF.

Notes on this clonotype: One junction end does not reproduce the germline sequence, and a read error may be involved. The chain carries TRBV4-3 and TRBJ2-3; 8 positions match TRBD1. Germline V gene sequence: CDR1 LGHNA, CDR2 YSLEER. The CDR3 totals 15 residues. CDR3 sequence: CASSLEDRDGDMQYF. In DNA form, the CDR3 reads TGCGCCAGCAGCCTAGAGGACAGGGATGGAGATATGCAGTATTTT.

This clonotype was observed a few times. The CDR3 DNA reads as TGCAGTGCTAGAGCTGGGACAGGGAACAATGAGCAGTTCTTC. Translation gives CSARAGTGNNEQFF. The chain couples TRBV20-1 to TRBJ2-1, with 9 bases matching TRBD1. The germline V gene encodes CDR1 DFQATT and CDR2 SNEGSKA (reference sequence). This CDR3 has 14 residues. The V segment lost 1 base and the J segment 5 bases; nucleotides outside the gene matches: 3.

V usage is TRBV7-2 and J usage is TRBJ2-1, with D perhaps matching TRBD2 (5 bases). The end of the DNA is better explained by TRBJ2-7, so the J call may be wrong. This CDR3 is 14 amino acids long. Germline assignment: CDR1 SGHTA and CDR2 FQGNSA. CDR3 nucleotide sequence: TGTGCCAGCAGCTTCGGTCTAGCTTGGAATGAGCAGTACTTC. Its translation: CASSFGLAWNEQYF.

V is TRBV27 and J is TRBJ2-1; 7 bases match TRBD1. Germline-derived CDR1 and CDR2 are MNHEY and SMNVEV (reference sequence). Losses at the gene ends were 9 bases for V and 8 bases for J; bases not matched to a gene: 13. The CDR3 is made up of 14 amino acids. The CDR3 reads CASEGAGAHHEQFF. In DNA form, the CDR3 reads TGTGCCAGTGAGGGGGCCGGGGCCCACCATGAGCAGTTCTTC.

The CDR3 reads CASSARTVWETQYF. CDR3 nucleotide sequence: TGTGCCAGCAGCGCACGGACTGTCTGGGAGACCCAGTACTTC. The chain combines TRBV9 with TRBJ2-5; weak D call: TRBD2 (5 bases). Deletions cut 3 bases from V and 5 bases from J, with 14 bases between. This CDR3 contains 14 residues. Germline V gene data show CDR1 as SGDLS and CDR2 as YYNGEE.

The CDR3 region is CASSLQLTGTLRNEQFF. In DNA, the CDR3 is TGTGCCAGCAGCTTGCAACTTACAGGAACCCTTAGGAATGAGCAGTTCTTC. The J gene is TRBJ2-1, the V gene TRBV5-6; the D gene is possibly TRBD1 (5 bases). V lost 1 base and J 7 bases, leaving 21 bases between the germline ends. Germline CDR1 is SGHDT and CDR2 is YYEEEE. The CDR3 extends over 17 amino acids.

The chain couples TRBV4-2 to TRBJ2-1, with unresolved D. CDR3 length: 17 residues. Between the trimmed V and J ends, which lost 2 bases and 4 bases, there was a span of 18 bases. Per the germline V gene, CDR1 is LGHNA and CDR2 is YNFKEQ. CDR3 sequence (DNA): TGTGCCAGCAGCCAACTTAAGGGTTTCCAGACGTACAATGAGCAGTTCTTC. Translation gives CASSQLKGFQTYNEQFF.

This clonotype was observed a handful of times. V is TRBV29-1 and J is TRBJ1-2; weak D call: TRBD1 (5 bases). This CDR3 comprises 11 residues. V gave up 4 bases and J gave up 5 bases, with 8 bases separating them. CDR1 and CDR2 (germline): SQVTM, ANQGSEA. This chain's CDR3 is CSVAAGYGYTF. CDR3 bases: TGCAGCGTTGCGGCAGGGTATGGCTACACCTTC.

J is TRBJ2-7 and V is TRBV18; TRBD1 matches at 8 bases. The end of the DNA fits TRBJ2-5 better, so the J call may be wrong. The CDR3 loop spans 14 amino acids. Germline CDR1 and CDR2: KGHSH and LQKENI. The CDR3 coding sequence is TGTGCCAGCTCACCGGACAGGGCTTGGGAGACCCAGTACTTC. It codes for CASSPDRAWETQYF.

The V call is TRBV20-1, the J call TRBJ2-7, with D possibly matching TRBD1 (6 bases). There are 18 residues in the CDR3. CDR1 is DFQATT, CDR2 SNEGSKA, per germline (reference sequence). With 6 bases removed from V and 5 bases from J, the gap between germline ends came to 32 bases. This CDR3 reads CSATETTVGASLYNEQYF. CDR3 in DNA: TGCAGTGCGACAGAGACAACCGTGGGGGCTAGCCTGTACAACGAGCAGTACTTC.

This chain links TRBV6-1 with TRBJ2-1, with 8 bases lining up with TRBD2. V was pared by 3 bases and J by 2 bases, with 3 bases of the junction left unmatched. Germline values: CDR1 MNHNS, CDR2 SASEGT. This CDR3 comprises 15 residues. The CDR3 reads CASSESGRPYNEQFF. In DNA form, the CDR3 reads TGTGCCAGCAGTGAGAGCGGGAGACCCTACAATGAGCAGTTCTTC.

In its sample, this clonotype was seen a few times. The V call is TRBV28, the J call TRBJ2-7; a possible D gene is TRBD1 (6 bases). Germline V gene data show CDR1 as MDHEN and CDR2 as SYDVKM. The ends were cut back, 8 bases at V and 2 bases at J, with 10 bases in the middle. The CDR3 extends over 12 amino acids. In DNA form, the CDR3 reads TGTGCCAGCGGACAGCTAACCTACGAGCAGTACTTC. Its protein product is CASGQLTYEQYF. Full variable domain (remainder filled in from reference TRBV28 and TRBJ2-7): DVKVTQSSRYLVKRTGEKVFLECVQDMDHENMFWYRQDPGLGLRLIYFSYDVKMKEKGDIPEGYSVSREKKERFSLILESASTNQTSMYLCASGQLTYEQYFGPGTRLTVT.

V usage is TRBV3-1 and J usage is TRBJ1-2; TRBD1 is a possible D gene (5 bases). V lost 1 base and J 5 bases, leaving 5 bases between the germline ends. Germline values: CDR1 LGHDT, CDR2 YNNKEL (reference sequence). There are 12 residues in the CDR3. The CDR3 DNA reads TGTGCCAGCAGCCAAGGGGGGTATGGCTACACCTTC. This codes for CASSQGGYGYTF.

This clonotype was counted only a few times. The CDR3, as DNA: TGTGCCAGCAGTCCACCCGACAGGGGGAGAACCGGGGAGCTGTTTTTT. Translating gives CASSPPDRGRTGELFF. The chain employs TRBV12-3 or TRBV12-4 and TRBJ2-2; TRBD1 agrees at 9 bases. Unmatched junction bases numbered 9, after V lost 5 bases and J lost 5 bases. CDR3 size: 16 residues.

This clonotype has only a few counts. The chain employs TRBV21-1 and TRBJ2-7; the table's D call, TRBD1, has no DNA check behind it. TRBV21-1 is deemed a pseudogene. The CDR3 loop spans 15 amino acids. CDR3 sequence reads: CASTTPRRRTYEQYF. The CDR3 DNA reads as TGTGCCAGCACCACCCCCAGAAGACGGACCTACGAGCAGTACTTC.

This clonotype was counted a few times. The rearrangement joins TRBV7-9 to TRBJ2-1, with 13 nucleotides matching TRBD2. The V and J ends lost 5 bases and 7 bases, in that order; junction bases with no gene match: 5. The length of the CDR3 is 15 residues. From germline, CDR1 is SEHNR and CDR2 FQNEAQ (reference sequence). In DNA, the CDR3 is TGTGCCAGCAGCCCACTAGCGGGAGGGGCTAATGAGCAGTTCTTC. This sequence encodes CASSPLAGGANEQFF.

This clonotype was picked up a small number of times. The rearrangement links TRBV10-3 to TRBJ2-7; maybe TRBD2 (5 bases). Germline V gene data show CDR1 as ENHRY and CDR2 as SYGVKD. The CDR3 spans 14 residues. Deletions cut 5 bases from V and 2 bases from J, with 13 bases between. CDR3 nucleotides: TGTGCCATCAGTATGGAGGATACTCCCTACGAGCAGTACTTC. Protein: CAISMEDTPYEQYF.